This TCR beta chain was captured by sequencing in a study of molecular identifiers for immune sequencing clone quantification. Germline trimming cut 2 bases from V and 4 bases from J; bases unmatched to any gene: 5. From germline, CDR1 is MGHRA and CDR2 YSYEKL. CDR3 length: 15 amino acids. This clonotype was counted ten times or more. Bulk TCR library preparation followed previously described methods with listed TCR primers. Each CDR3 protein is one row after TCRdb ran MiXCR on the PCR reads. This repertoire shows 8,500 to 11,000 distinct CDR3 sequences, approximately 20% found once; its top ten account for around 1.7%. Naive CD8 sequencing libraries were generated from around 20,000 to 990,000 sorted cells, with 10%, 30% or 50% RNA as input.

The TCR originated in a human donor in good health. Some libraries in this study had Jurkat cell RNA spiked in. The chain combines TRBV4-1 with TRBJ1-2; TRBD1 matches 9 bases. Material for sequencing was naive CD8+ T cells from blood, with Jurkat cell RNA spiked in. Subset noted: FACS-sorted CD8+CD4-CCR7+CD45RA+ naive T cells. This CDR3 is CASSQRTGDSYGYTF. In DNA, the CDR3 is TGCGCCAGCAGCCAAAGGACAGGGGACAGCTATGGCTACACCTTC.